This T cell receptor (beta chain) appears in the sequencing data of a study of control samples from healthy donors and cancer patients. Profiled with immunoSEQ multiplex PCR; TCRdb holds only in-frame clones, not every one. The table includes 130,000 to 150,000 clones, about nine tenths detected once. The V and J ends lost 2 bases and 6 bases respectively, with 14 bases between them. In germline, CDR1 is SGHTA, CDR2 FQGTGA. The CDR3 is made up of 15 amino acids. This clone was counted a single time. The chain carries TRBV7-3 and TRBJ2-1; D possibly corresponds to TRBD2 (5 bases). The receptor was isolated from a woman in her twenties or thirties in good health. Material for sequencing was blood. The CDR3 DNA reads as TGTGCCAGCAGCTTAGTCGAGAGCGGATTCAATGAGCAGTTCTTC. Translation: CASSLVESGFNEQFF.